This TCR beta chain was identified during a study of T cell repertoires in cytomegalovirus infection (dated by TCRdb to between 2019 and 2020). At the level of the whole study: Peptide stimulations targeted recently identified HLA-C-restricted CMV epitopes, whose presentation resists viral immunomodulation, together with well-studied HLA-B-restricted epitopes. Donor HLA type was relevant to the analysis, as public TCR beta signatures indicated carriage of CMV infection together with the matching HLA type.

The sequencer was an Illumina HiSeq 1500. TCRdb trimmed the raw reads at Q25, called clones with MiXCR and kept productive beta chains. Under each unique CDR3 protein, matching rows form one entry showing the most common genes and DNA. This sample holds roughly 500,000 distinct CDR3 sequences; 30% to 40% were observed only once. The ten biggest clones cover about a sixth of the sample. Per the publication, the treatment or condition label means: in vitro stimulation with specific CMV peptide epitopes to enrich CMV-specific T cells. This clonotype turned up a few times. Its antigen is unknown. Per-nucleotide qualities are absent, and no much larger clonotype sits a single base away. Paper-wide results and their limitations: In the ex vivo response, HLA-C-restricted CMV-specific TCR beta clonotypes were dominant, and in two of eight donors the single most frequent clonotype came from this HLA-C-restricted group. In both this cohort and an independent 352-donor cohort, the cumulative frequency of public TCR beta family members distinguished carriers of CMV infection plus the relevant HLA type.

Counted from cysteine to phenylalanine, this CDR3 has 18 amino acids. Only the CDR3 DNA is retained, 54 bases long and in frame from the first base. V gives up 0 bases and J gives up 0 bases, and the segment between their germline ends measures 15 bases. CDR1 and CDR2, per the germline V gene, are SGHNT and YENEEA. Specimen: cultured PBMCs, collected from culture after CMV antigen stimulation. The rearrangement combines TRBV11-3 with TRBJ2-1; the D segment cannot be called with confidence. This TCR was recovered from a human donor in good health (CMV status not recorded). Some clones in this sample may be carry-over from other donors' samples. DNA sequence: TGTGCCAGCAGCTTAGATCAGGCAGGATCGGGCTCCTACAATGAGCAGTTCTTC. It translates to CASSLDQAGSGSYNEQFF.